These 19 T cell receptor beta chains originate from one sample sequenced in a study of human T cells and chemical hapten exposure listed by TCRdb under 2021. Explained via the paper, the time point label denotes: patch test 1, 2 weeks after DPC sensitization. Reading the label with the study, this specimen's treatment or condition is: therapeutic diphenylcyclopropenone sensitization with weekly scalp DPC. Library preparation was by RACE. TCRdb records NextSeq 500 as the sequencer. Using fastp trimming at Q25 and MiXCR clonotype assembly, TCRdb reanalyzed the public sequencing data and kept in-frame beta chains. Each record represents a unique CDR3 protein, reported with the most common genes and DNA among its rows. The sample includes around 300,000 distinct CDR3 sequences, with around 7% observed a single time. Jointly, the top ten make up about 8% of the sample. The sequences come from whole blood, collected in connection with sensitization to the hapten diphenylcyclopropenone (DPC). These receptors originate from a woman under 30 with alopecia areata. Some clones in this sample may be carry-over from other donors' samples.

Many counts were recorded for this clonotype. The chain is built from TRBV25-1 and TRBJ2-3, with a possible D match to TRBD2 (6 bases). The CDR3 is 13 amino acids. Per the germline V gene, CDR1 is MGHDK and CDR2 is SYGVNS. The V gene lost 5 bases and the J gene lost 4 bases, with 10 bases spanning the gap. CDR3 region: CASSSGGADTQYF. The DNA for the CDR3 is TGTGCCAGCAGTTCCGGGGGTGCAGATACGCAGTATTTT.

The V and J genes are TRBV29-1 and TRBJ2-3; D is uncertain. The ends were cut back, 3 bases at V and 1 base at J, with 5 bases in the middle. CDR1 and CDR2 from the germline V gene are SQVTM and ANQGSEA. The CDR3 contains 12 residues. Here the CDR3 reads CSVELGTDTQYF. The CDR3 DNA is TGCAGCGTTGAGTTAGGCACAGATACGCAGTATTTT.

The chain carries TRBV21-1 and TRBJ1-1. TRBV21-1 is an annotated pseudogene. CDR3 length equals 16 residues. The CDR3: CASSPKDGTLNTEAFF. CDR3 nucleotides: TGTGCCAGCAGCCCCAAGGACGGGACTTTGAACACTGAAGCTTTCTTT.

This clonotype was detected a few times. CDR3: CASSDTTSTDTQYF. The CDR3 DNA sequence: TGTGCCAGCAGCGATACCACTAGCACAGATACGCAGTATTTT. The rearrangement links TRBV11-2 to TRBJ2-3, with D unresolved. V was trimmed by 5 bases and J by 0 bases, leaving 9 bases between them. Germline values: CDR1 SGHAT, CDR2 FQNNGV. CDR3 size: 14 residues.

This clonotype was counted a few times. The chain links TRBV20-1 to TRBJ2-7, with 12 nucleotides matching TRBD2. The junction had 4 bases not matched to a gene; V was cut back by 5 bases and J by 2 bases. The germline gives CDR1 DFQATT, CDR2 SNEGSKA (reference sequence). The CDR3 totals 14 residues. The CDR3 loop reads CSAVLAGGTYEQYF. DNA of the CDR3: TGCAGTGCTGTTCTAGCGGGGGGGACCTACGAGCAGTACTTC.

This clonotype was seen once. J is TRBJ1-5 and V is TRBV29-1; weak D call: TRBD1 (5 bases). Trimming left V 4 bases short and J 5 bases short, with 9 bases between. CDR1 and CDR2 from the germline V gene are SQVTM and ANQGSEA. The CDR3 loop spans 12 amino acids. In nucleotides, the CDR3 is TGCAGCGTTGGCGGGGACGATCAGCCCCAGCATTTT. Translated, it gives CSVGGDDQPQHF.

J is TRBJ2-1 and V is TRBV5-1; tentatively, D is TRBD1 or TRBD2 (5 bases each). CDR1 and CDR2 from the germline V gene are SGHRS and YFSETQ. V was trimmed by 0 bases and J by 6 bases, leaving 10 bases between them. The CDR3 sequence is 14 residues long. The DNA for the CDR3 is TGCGCCAGCAGCTTGGGGGACCCGGGCAATGAGCAGTTCTTC. Amino acid sequence: CASSLGDPGNEQFF. Together with reference TRBV5-1 and TRBJ2-1, the CDR3 gives the full variable domain: KAGVTQTPRYLIKTRGQQVTLSCSPISGHRSVSWYQQTPGQGLQFLFEYFSETQRNKGNFPGRFSGRQFSNSRSEMNVSTLELGDSALYLCASSLGDPGNEQFFGPGTRLTVL.

This clonotype has a count of ten or more. The gene calls are TRBV15 and TRBJ2-5; D gene ambiguous. The CDR3 runs to 13 residues. Germline V lookup: CDR1 LNHNV, CDR2 YYDKDF (reference sequence). The V end was cut by 6 bases, the J end by 1 base, with 9 bases between. The chain's CDR3 is CATSTGLQETQYF. CDR3 in DNA: TGTGCCACCAGTACCGGGCTCCAAGAGACCCAGTACTTC.

This clonotype was observed a few times. The V and J genes are TRBV7-9 and TRBJ2-3, with D unclear. CDR3 length: 13 residues. Germline CDR1 and CDR2: SEHNR and FQNEAQ (reference sequence). Trimming left V 5 bases short and J 5 bases short, with 11 bases between. The CDR3 sequence: CASSPKILDTQYF. The DNA of the CDR3 is TGTGCCAGCAGCCCAAAAATCCTAGATACGCAGTATTTT.

There are many counts of this clonotype. The rearrangement links TRBV28 to TRBJ2-2; 7 nucleotides agree with TRBD1. The CDR3 is made up of 16 amino acids. The trim removed 6 bases at V and 2 bases at J, leaving 9 bases unmatched. Germline V lookup: CDR1 MDHEN, CDR2 SYDVKM. CDR3 DNA sequence: TGTGCCAGCAGCGAGGACCGGGACAGTAACACCGGGGAGCTGTTTTTT. Translating it yields CASSEDRDSNTGELFF.

This sequence joins TRBV18 and TRBJ1-1; a possible D gene is TRBD1 (5 bases). This CDR3 region has 15 residues. V gave up 3 bases and J gave up 1 base, with 12 bases separating them. Looked up from germline, CDR1 is KGHSH and CDR2 is LQKENI. DNA for the CDR3: TGTGCCAGCTCACCCCGTGGGGACGCGAACACTGAAGCTTTCTTT. Encoded protein: CASSPRGDANTEAFF.

This clonotype was counted at least ten times. The rearrangement joins TRBV4-3 to TRBJ2-5; 10 bases match TRBD2. The CDR3 spans 15 residues. Germline V gene data show CDR1 as LGHNA and CDR2 as YSLEER. The trim removed 4 bases at V and 5 bases at J, leaving 7 bases unmatched. CDR3 protein: CASSPRLAGSETQYF. In DNA form, the CDR3 reads TGCGCCAGCAGCCCGCGACTAGCGGGTTCGGAGACCCAGTACTTC.

This clonotype was seen at least ten times. The rearrangement uses TRBV27 and TRBJ2-7; possible D gene TRBD1, 6 bases. This CDR3 is 13 amino acids long. Germline CDR1 and CDR2: MNHEY and SMNVEV (reference sequence). Trimming removed 6 bases from V and 0 bases from J, with 9 bases in between. CDR3 region: CASSMDSSYEQYF. The CDR3 DNA sequence: TGTGCCAGCAGCATGGACAGCTCCTACGAGCAGTACTTC.

This clonotype showed up many times. The V call is TRBV5-4, the J call TRBJ2-1, with 10 nucleotides matching TRBD2. CDR1 and CDR2 (germline): SGHNT, YYREEE (reference sequence). The CDR3 has 17 amino acids. V lost 4 bases to trimming and J lost 1 base; unmatched junction nucleotides: 8. CDR3 sequence (DNA): TGTGCCAGCAGCGGGACTAGCGCGGCGAGGTCCTACAATGAGCAGTTCTTC. Its translation: CASSGTSAARSYNEQFF.

This clonotype has a handful of counts. J is TRBJ2-5 and V is TRBV5-1; TRBD2 matches 7 bases. The germline CDR1 and CDR2 sequences are SGHRS and YFSETQ. Trimming removed 5 bases from V and 0 bases from J; junction bases left unmatched: 4. The CDR3 spans 14 residues. The CDR3 protein is CASRTGGNQETQYF. For the CDR3, the DNA is TGCGCCAGCAGAACGGGGGGAAACCAAGAGACCCAGTACTTC. Full variable domain (remainder filled in from reference TRBV5-1 and TRBJ2-5): KAGVTQTPRYLIKTRGQQVTLSCSPISGHRSVSWYQQTPGQGLQFLFEYFSETQRNKGNFPGRFSGRQFSNSRSEMNVSTLELGDSALYLCASRTGGNQETQYFGPGTRLLVL.

This clonotype occurred many times. V gene TRBV3-1 combines with J gene TRBJ2-7, with D possibly being TRBD1 (6 bases). CDR3 size: 12 residues. CDR1 LGHDT and CDR2 YNNKEL come from the germline V gene (reference sequence). The V gene lost 4 bases and the J gene lost 2 bases, with 6 bases spanning the gap. CDR3 bases: TGTGCCAGCAGCCGGACAGCCTACGAGCAGTACTTC. Its protein is CASSRTAYEQYF.

This clonotype was picked up a small number of times. The chain is built from TRBV7-8 and TRBJ2-6, with 9 bases aligning to TRBD1. Looked up from germline, CDR1 is SGHVS and CDR2 is FQNEAQ. The CDR3 loop spans 18 amino acids. V lost 5 bases to trimming and J lost 0 bases; unmatched junction nucleotides: 8. CDR3 amino acids: CASSTAGTGPSGANVLTF. CDR3 DNA sequence: TGTGCCAGCAGCACGGCCGGGACAGGGCCCTCTGGGGCCAACGTCCTGACTTTC.

The genes are TRBV11-3 and TRBJ2-7, with D perhaps matching TRBD1 (6 bases). The germline gives CDR1 SGHNT, CDR2 YENEEA. V lost 5 bases and J lost 3, with 14 bases in between. The CDR3 totals 14 residues. This CDR3 reads CASSTGKGNYEQYF. DNA for the CDR3: TGTGCCAGCAGCACAGGGAAGGGGAACTACGAGCAGTACTTC.

Only a few counts were recorded for this clonotype. The V gene is TRBV6-5, the J gene TRBJ1-2, with TRBD1 identical over 9 bases. This CDR3 contains 17 residues. The germline V gene encodes CDR1 MNHEY and CDR2 SVGAGI. Trimming cost V 2 bases and J 4 bases; bases outside gene matches: 11. The CDR3 DNA reads TGTGCCAGCAGTTACATAGAACAGGGGGCGGCGGGCTATGGCTACACCTTC. It encodes CASSYIEQGAAGYGYTF.